These T cell receptor beta chains were read from a single sample in a study of OX40 agonist ivuxolimab in advanced cancers. Generated by immunoSEQ multiplex PCR, the TCRdb table keeps only in-frame clones and is missing some. This table has tens of thousands of clones, around 90% appearing once. The specimen was CD4+ or CD8+ T cells sorted from blood, collected in a trial of the OX40 agonist ivuxolimab. The origin of the receptors is an adult with an advanced solid tumor such as melanoma, head and neck, liver or kidney cancer. Both conserved end residues are part of each CDR3. The D gene is left open where the match is weak. Size tells how often a clone was seen (once, few, many) or the class of an expanded clone, and some rows leave it out.

>-|TRBV28|TRBJ1-2|-
TGTGCCAGCAGTTCGTGGGTAAGGAACTATGGCTACACCTTC
CASSSWVRNYGYTF
>once|TRBV28|TRBJ2-2|TRBD1
TGTGCCAGCAGTTTACCTCCAGGGGGAACCACCGGGGAGCTGTTTTTT
CASSLPPGGTTGELFF
>-|TRBV19|TRBJ2-7|TRBD2
TGTGCCAGTAGTATCTCTAGCGGAGGTTACGAGCAGTACTTC
CASSISSGGYEQYF
>-|TRBV7-2|TRBJ2-3|TRBD2
TGTGCCAGCAGCTGGGGACTAGCGAGCACAGATACGCAGTATTTT
CASSWGLASTDTQYF
>few|TRBV9|TRBJ2-2|-
TGTGCCACCGGGGGAATTAACACCGGGGAGCTGTTTTTT
CATGGINTGELFF
>-|TRBV5-1|TRBJ1-1|TRBD1
TGCGCCAGCAGCTTGGACAGGGGTGACGAAGCTTTCTTT
CASSLDRGDEAFF
>-|TRBV10-3|TRBJ1-5|-
TGTGCCATCAGTGAGTCGGTAGGGGATCAGCCCCAGCATTTT
CAISESVGDQPQHF
>-|TRBV6-5|TRBJ2-1|TRBD2
TGTGCCAGCAGTTATTCTTCGCTAGCGGGAGGTAGTGAGCAGTTCTTC
CASSYSSLAGGSEQFF
>-|TRBV11-2|TRBJ2-7|TRBD1
TGTGCCAGCAGCTTCGGACAGGGGCCCCTCGAGCAGTACTTC
CASSFGQGPLEQYF
>-|TRBV7-9|TRBJ1-1|TRBD1
TGTGCCAGCAGCTTTGGGACAGCCTTGGAAGCTTTCTTT
CASSFGTALEAFF
>-|TRBV27|TRBJ2-1|TRBD2
TGTGCCAGCAGTGCCCTTCTGGGGGGGATATACAATGAGCAGTTCTTC
CASSALLGGIYNEQFF
>-|TRBV27|TRBJ1-4|-
TGTGCCAGCAGTATAGGGACGGGTGAAAAACTGTTTTTT
CASSIGTGEKLFF
>once|TRBV7-9|TRBJ1-2|-
TGTGCCAGCAGCTTACCAGGGCCTTATGGCTACACCTTC
CASSLPGPYGYTF
>-|TRBV28|TRBJ1-1|-
TGTGCCAGCAGTTTAATTGAGGGGACTGAAGCTTTCTTT
CASSLIEGTEAFF
>-|TRBV7-2|TRBJ1-2|-
TGTGCCAGCAGCCCGACGTCGGGGGCTGGCTACACCTTC
CASSPTSGAGYTF
>-|TRBV5-1|TRBJ1-1|-
TGCGCCAGCAGCTTGGGAGGGGGCACTGAAGCTTTCTTT
CASSLGGGTEAFF
>-|TRBV7-9|TRBJ2-1|TRBD1
TGTGCCAGCAGCTTAGGACAGGGGGAATACAATGAGCAGTTCTTC
CASSLGQGEYNEQFF
>-|TRBV4-3|TRBJ2-7|-
TGCGCCAGCAGCCAAGGGTCGGGAGCCCCCTACGAGCAGTACTTC
CASSQGSGAPYEQYF
>-|TRBV7-2|TRBJ2-7|-
TGTGCCAGCAGCTTCTCAGGAGGAGGCAACTCCTACGAGCAGTACTTC
CASSFSGGGNSYEQYF
>-|TRBV28|TRBJ2-5|TRBD2
TGTGCCAGCAGTTTTTGGAAAGCGGGAGCAGGGCAAGAGACCCAGTACTTC
CASSFWKAGAGQETQYF
>-|TRBV13|TRBJ2-7|-
TGTGCCAGCAGCGAGGACGGTCCCAGCTCCTACGAGCAGTACTTC
CASSEDGPSSYEQYF
>-|TRBV10-1|TRBJ2-1|TRBD2
TGCGCCAGCAGTGAGCCAGCGGGGGGGCCGGGGGAGCAGTTCTTC
CASSEPAGGPGEQFF
>-|TRBV28|TRBJ2-1|-
TGTGCCAGCAGCACGAGTGGCGTTGAGCAGTTCTTC
CASSTSGVEQFF
>-|TRBV9|TRBJ1-1|-
TGTGCCAGCAGCGTAGGGGGCAGCACTGAAGCTTTCTTT
CASSVGGSTEAFF
>-|TRBV4-1|TRBJ2-7|-
TGCGCCAGCAGCCAAGATCTGCTCAGCTCCTACGAGCAGTACTTC
CASSQDLLSSYEQYF
>-|TRBV11-3|TRBJ2-3|TRBD1
TGTGCCAGCAGCTTAGGGACAGGGGGCACAGATACGCAGTATTTT
CASSLGTGGTDTQYF
>-|TRBV13|TRBJ2-2|-
TGTGCCAGCAGCATCCCCGGGACGAACACCGGGGAGCTGTTTTTT
CASSIPGTNTGELFF
>-|TRBV7-9|TRBJ2-1|-
TGTGCCAGCAGCTTAGCGCTATCGCCGTGGGGGCAGTTCTTC
CASSLALSPWGQFF
>-|TRBV5-6|TRBJ2-7|TRBD2
TGTGCCAGCAGGTTCAGCGGGAGTTGGTCCTACGAGCAGTACTTC
CASRFSGSWSYEQYF
>-|TRBV18|TRBJ2-5|TRBD1
TGTGCCGGCTCACCAAGCGACAGGGGGTTAGAGACCCAGTACTTC
CAGSPSDRGLETQYF
>-|TRBV7-3|TRBJ2-1|TRBD2
TGTGCCAGCAGCTTACCCGGCGGGCGGGAGGGAAACTCCTACAATGAGCAGTTCTTC
CASSLPGGREGNSYNEQFF
>-|TRBV15|TRBJ2-5|-
TGTGCCACCAGCAGTCAATTCAGGGGCCTCGGGGCTGAAGAGACCCAGTACTTC
CATSSQFRGLGAEETQYF
>-|TRBV15|TRBJ1-4|-
TGTGCCACCAGCTCGATTATGACGAATGAAAAACTGTTTTTT
CATSSIMTNEKLFF
>-|TRBV13|TRBJ1-1|-
TGTGCCAGCAGCTTAGGCCGCGTTGCTGAAGCTTTCTTT
CASSLGRVAEAFF
>few|TRBV28|TRBJ2-2|-
TGTGCCAGCAGTCTCCGGCACGGGGAGCTGTTTTTT
CASSLRHGELFF
>-|TRBV7-9|TRBJ1-1|TRBD1
TGTGCCAGCAGCATCAACGACAGGGGAGGTATGAACACTGAAGCTTTCTTT
CASSINDRGGMNTEAFF
>-|TRBV7-9|TRBJ2-5|TRBD1
TGTGCCAGCAGCCTGGGACAGGGAATTGAAGAGACCCAGTACTTC
CASSLGQGIEETQYF
>-|TRBV7-9|TRBJ1-3|-
TGTGCCAGCAGCCCGACGGAGGGGGAAACTGGAAACACCATATATTTT
CASSPTEGETGNTIYF
>-|TRBV19|TRBJ2-2|TRBD2
TGTGCCAGTAGACAATCCCAGGCTAGCGGAAGGGGAACCGGGGAGCTGTTTTTT
CASRQSQASGRGTGELFF
>-|TRBV5-6|TRBJ2-4|TRBD1
TGTGCCAGCAGGCTTTGGACAGGGAAAAACATTCAGTACTTC
CASRLWTGKNIQYF
>-|TRBV7-9|TRBJ1-2|-
TGTGCCAGCAGCTCAGGACGGGCCGACAGATATGGCTACACCTTC
CASSSGRADRYGYTF
>-|TRBV7-2|TRBJ1-2|-
TGTGCCAGCAGCGCAGGCAGTTCGGGGGTCGCCTATGGCTACACCTTC
CASSAGSSGVAYGYTF
>-|TRBV5-1|TRBJ1-2|TRBD1
TGCGCCAGCAGCTCCTCCGGGACAGGGTTGAGTTATGGCTACACCTTC
CASSSSGTGLSYGYTF
>-|TRBV6-6|TRBJ1-1|-
TGTGCCAGCAGTTACTCGTCACGGGACGGTCAGGCTTTCTTT
CASSYSSRDGQAFF
>-|TRBV27|TRBJ2-2|-
TGTGCCAGCCACCCCCTAACAGGGACCACCGGGGAGCTGTTTTTT
CASHPLTGTTGELFF
>few|TRBV19|TRBJ1-5|-
TGTGCCAGTTCGGGGCATGATAGCAATCAGCCCCAGCATTTT
CASSGHDSNQPQHF
>once|TRBV6-5|TRBJ2-1|-
TGTGCCAGCAGTTACACCGAATACAATGAGCAGTTCTTC
CASSYTEYNEQFF
>-|TRBV9|TRBJ2-3|TRBD1
TGTGCCAGCAGCGTAGGGGGACAGGGGACAGATACGCAGTATTTT
CASSVGGQGTDTQYF
>-|TRBV6-5|TRBJ2-1|TRBD1
TGTGCCAGCAGTTACCCGGGACAGGTAAATGAGCAGTTCTTC
CASSYPGQVNEQFF
>-|TRBV29-1|TRBJ2-2|-
TGCAGCGTTGAAGTGGGGGCGACCGGGGAGCTGTTTTTT
CSVEVGATGELFF
>-|TRBV2|TRBJ2-5|-
TGTGCCAGCCTAGGGTTGGAGGAGACCCAGTACTTC
CASLGLEETQYF
>-|TRBV6-5|TRBJ2-3|TRBD2
TGTGCCAGCAGTGCTAGCGGGAGCACAGATACGCAGTATTTT
CASSASGSTDTQYF
>-|TRBV7-9|TRBJ1-2|-
TGTGCCAGCAGCCCGGGATTTACCCACTATGGCTACACCTTC
CASSPGFTHYGYTF
>few|TRBV28|TRBJ2-5|-
TGTGCCAGCAGAGGGAGCACCCGTCAGGAGACCCAGTACTTC
CASRGSTRQETQYF
>-|TRBV19|TRBJ1-1|-
TGTGCCAGTAGGGAGGGAGGGGCGGTCACTGAAGCTTTCTTT
CASREGGAVTEAFF
>-|TRBV6-5|TRBJ1-5|TRBD1
TGTGCCACCGGGACAGGGGGCCTGGGTAATCAGCCCCAGCATTTT
CATGTGGLGNQPQHF